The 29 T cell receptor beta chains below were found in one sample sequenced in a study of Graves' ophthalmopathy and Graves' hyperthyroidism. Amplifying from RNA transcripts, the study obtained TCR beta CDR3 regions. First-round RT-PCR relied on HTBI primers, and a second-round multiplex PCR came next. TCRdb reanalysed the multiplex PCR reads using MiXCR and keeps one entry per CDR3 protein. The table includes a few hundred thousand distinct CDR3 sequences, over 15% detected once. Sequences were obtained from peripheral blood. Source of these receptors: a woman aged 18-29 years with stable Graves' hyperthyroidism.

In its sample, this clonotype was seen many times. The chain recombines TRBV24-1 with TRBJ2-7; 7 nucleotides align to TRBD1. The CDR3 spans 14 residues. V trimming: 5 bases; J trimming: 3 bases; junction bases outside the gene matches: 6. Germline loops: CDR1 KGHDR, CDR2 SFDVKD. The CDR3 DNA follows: TGTGCCACCAGTGCTCCGGGACAGAGCTACGAGCAGTACTTC. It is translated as CATSAPGQSYEQYF.

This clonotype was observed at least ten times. CDR3 coding DNA: TGTGCCAGCAGTCGAAGGGCAGGGGATGACACTGAAGCTTTCTTT. Its protein product is CASSRRAGDDTEAFF. The chain couples TRBV6-1 to TRBJ1-1, with a tentative D call TRBD1 (6 bases). This CDR3 has 15 amino acids. Germline V gene data show CDR1 as MNHNS and CDR2 as SASEGT. V was shortened by 5 bases and J by 3 bases, with 16 bases between the two germline ends.

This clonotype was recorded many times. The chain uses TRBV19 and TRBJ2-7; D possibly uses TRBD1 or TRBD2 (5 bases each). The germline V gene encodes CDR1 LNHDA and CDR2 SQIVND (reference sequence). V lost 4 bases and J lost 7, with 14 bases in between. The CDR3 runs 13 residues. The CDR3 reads CASSSDRGGEQYF. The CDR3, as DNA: TGTGCCAGTAGTAGTGACCGGGGCGGGGAGCAGTACTTC.

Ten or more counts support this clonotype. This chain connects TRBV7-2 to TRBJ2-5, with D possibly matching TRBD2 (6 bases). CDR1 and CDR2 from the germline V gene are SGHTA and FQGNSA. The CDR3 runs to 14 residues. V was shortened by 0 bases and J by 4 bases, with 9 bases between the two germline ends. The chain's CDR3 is CASSLAERVETQYF. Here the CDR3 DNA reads TGTGCCAGCAGCTTAGCGGAGCGGGTAGAGACCCAGTACTTC.

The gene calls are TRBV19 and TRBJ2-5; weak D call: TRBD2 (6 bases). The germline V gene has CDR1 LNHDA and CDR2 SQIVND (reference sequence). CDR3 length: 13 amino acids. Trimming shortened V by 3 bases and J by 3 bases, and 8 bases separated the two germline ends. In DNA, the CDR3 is TGTGCCAGTAGTATTCGGAGGGAAGAGACCCAGTACTTC. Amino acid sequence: CASSIRREETQYF.

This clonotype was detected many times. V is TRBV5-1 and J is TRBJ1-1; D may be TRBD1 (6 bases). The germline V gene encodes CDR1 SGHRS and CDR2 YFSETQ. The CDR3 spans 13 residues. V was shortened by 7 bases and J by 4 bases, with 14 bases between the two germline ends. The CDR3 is CASGNRDGTEAFF. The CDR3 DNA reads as TGCGCCAGCGGGAACAGGGACGGCACTGAAGCTTTCTTT.

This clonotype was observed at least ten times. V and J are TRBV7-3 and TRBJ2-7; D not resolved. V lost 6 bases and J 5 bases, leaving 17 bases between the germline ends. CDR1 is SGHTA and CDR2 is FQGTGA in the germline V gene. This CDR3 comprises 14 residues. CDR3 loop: CASRPKLRVHEQYF. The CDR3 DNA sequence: TGTGCCAGCAGACCAAAACTACGGGTACACGAGCAGTACTTC.

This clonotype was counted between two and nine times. Written as DNA, the CDR3 is TGTGCCAGCAGCCCGGGGACCCCCGGGACTAACTATGGCTACACCTTC. It yields the protein CASSPGTPGTNYGYTF. J is TRBJ1-2 and V is TRBV11-2, with a weak D call TRBD1 (5 bases). The ends were cut back, 5 bases at V and 0 bases at J, with 16 bases in the middle. Germline loops: CDR1 SGHAT, CDR2 FQNNGV. The CDR3 has 16 residues.

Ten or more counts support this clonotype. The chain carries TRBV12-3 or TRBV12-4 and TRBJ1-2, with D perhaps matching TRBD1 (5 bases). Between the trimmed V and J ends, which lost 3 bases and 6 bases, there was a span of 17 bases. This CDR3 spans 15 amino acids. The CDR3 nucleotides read TGTGCCAGCAGTTTTAAATCTTGGGGGAACGATGGCTACACCTTC. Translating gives CASSFKSWGNDGYTF.

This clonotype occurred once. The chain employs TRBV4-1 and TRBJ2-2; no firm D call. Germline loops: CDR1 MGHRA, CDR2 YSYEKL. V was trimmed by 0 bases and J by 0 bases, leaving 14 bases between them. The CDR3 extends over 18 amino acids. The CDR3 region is CASSQEIPIFANTGELFF. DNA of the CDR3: TGCGCCAGCAGCCAAGAGATCCCTATCTTCGCGAACACCGGGGAGCTGTTTTTT.

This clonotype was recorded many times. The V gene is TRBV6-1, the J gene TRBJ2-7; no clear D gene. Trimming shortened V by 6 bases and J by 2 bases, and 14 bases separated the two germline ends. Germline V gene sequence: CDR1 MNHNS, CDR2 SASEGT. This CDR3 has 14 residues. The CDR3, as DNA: TGTGCCAGCAGAGAACTCGACGGTACCTACGAGCAGTACTTC. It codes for CASRELDGTYEQYF.

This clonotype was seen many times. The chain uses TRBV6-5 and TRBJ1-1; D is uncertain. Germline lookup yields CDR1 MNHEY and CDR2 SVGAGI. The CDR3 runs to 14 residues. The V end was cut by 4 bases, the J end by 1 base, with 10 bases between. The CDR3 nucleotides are TGTGCCAGCAGTTCCGGGCTAGGGAACACTGAAGCTTTCTTT. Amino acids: CASSSGLGNTEAFF.

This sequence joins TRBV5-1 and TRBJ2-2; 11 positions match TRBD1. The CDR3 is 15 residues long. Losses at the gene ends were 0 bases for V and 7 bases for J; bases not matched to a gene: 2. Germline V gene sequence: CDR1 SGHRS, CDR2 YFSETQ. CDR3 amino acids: CASSLGTGGIGELFF. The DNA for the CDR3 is TGCGCCAGCAGCTTGGGGACAGGGGGCATCGGGGAGCTGTTTTTT.

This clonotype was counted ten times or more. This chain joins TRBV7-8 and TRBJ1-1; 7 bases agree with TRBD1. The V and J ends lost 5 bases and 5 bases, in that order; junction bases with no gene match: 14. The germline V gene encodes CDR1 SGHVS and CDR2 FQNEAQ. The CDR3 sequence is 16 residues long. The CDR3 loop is CASSLPVGNRGTEAFF. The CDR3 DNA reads TGTGCCAGCAGCCTACCCGTTGGTAACAGGGGAACTGAAGCTTTCTTT.

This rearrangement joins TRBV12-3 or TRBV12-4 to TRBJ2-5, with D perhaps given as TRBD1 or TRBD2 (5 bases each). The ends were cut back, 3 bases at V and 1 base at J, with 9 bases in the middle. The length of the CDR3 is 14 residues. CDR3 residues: CASSFRGAQETQYF. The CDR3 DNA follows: TGTGCCAGCAGTTTCAGAGGGGCCCAAGAGACCCAGTACTTC.

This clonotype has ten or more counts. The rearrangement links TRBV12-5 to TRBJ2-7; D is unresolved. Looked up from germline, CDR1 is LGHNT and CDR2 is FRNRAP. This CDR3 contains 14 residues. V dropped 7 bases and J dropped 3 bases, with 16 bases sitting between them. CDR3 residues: CASAPSPASYEQYF. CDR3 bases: TGTGCTAGTGCCCCCTCACCTGCCAGCTACGAGCAGTACTTC.

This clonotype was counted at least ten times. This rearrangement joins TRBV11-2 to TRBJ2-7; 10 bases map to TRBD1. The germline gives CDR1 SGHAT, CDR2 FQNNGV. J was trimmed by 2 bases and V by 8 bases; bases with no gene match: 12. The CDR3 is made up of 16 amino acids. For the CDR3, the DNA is TGTGCCAGCGGTAAGATCCGGGACAGGGGCACCTACGAGCAGTACTTC. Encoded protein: CASGKIRDRGTYEQYF.

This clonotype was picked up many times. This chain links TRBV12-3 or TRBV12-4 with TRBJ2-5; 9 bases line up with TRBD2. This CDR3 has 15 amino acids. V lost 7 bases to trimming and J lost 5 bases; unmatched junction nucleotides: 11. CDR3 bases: TGTGCCAGCACCCGGGGTAGCGGGGGCGGGGAGACCCAGTACTTC. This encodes CASTRGSGGGETQYF.

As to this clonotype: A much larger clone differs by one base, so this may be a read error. In DNA form, the CDR3 reads TGTGCCAGTAGTATAATGAGCAGGGATCATTATTGCAATCAGCCCCAGCATTTT. Its translation: CASSIMSRDHYCNQPQHF. The chain joins TRBV19 to TRBJ1-5; TRBD1 might be the D (5 bases). CDR3 length equals 18 residues. V was clipped by 2 bases and J by 2 bases, with 19 bases between them. CDR1 and CDR2 from the germline V gene are LNHDA and SQIVND (reference sequence).

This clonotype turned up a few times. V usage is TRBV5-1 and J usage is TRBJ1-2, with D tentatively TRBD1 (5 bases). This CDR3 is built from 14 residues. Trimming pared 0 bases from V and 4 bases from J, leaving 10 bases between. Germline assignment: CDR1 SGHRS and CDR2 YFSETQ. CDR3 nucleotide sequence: TGCGCCAGCAGCTTGGAAGGCGGGGGCTATGGCTACACCTTC. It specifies CASSLEGGGYGYTF.

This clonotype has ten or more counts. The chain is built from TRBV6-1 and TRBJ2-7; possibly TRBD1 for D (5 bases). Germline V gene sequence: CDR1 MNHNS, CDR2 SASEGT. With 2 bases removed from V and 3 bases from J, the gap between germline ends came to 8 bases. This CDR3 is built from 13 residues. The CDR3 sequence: CASSESGIYEQYF. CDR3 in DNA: TGTGCCAGCAGTGAATCAGGGATCTACGAGCAGTACTTC.

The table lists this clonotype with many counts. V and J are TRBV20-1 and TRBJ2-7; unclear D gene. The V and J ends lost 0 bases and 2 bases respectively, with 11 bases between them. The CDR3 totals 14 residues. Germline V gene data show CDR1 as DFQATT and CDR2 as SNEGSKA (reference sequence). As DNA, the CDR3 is TGCAGTGCTAGAGATAAGGCGCCCACCTACGAGCAGTACTTC. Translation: CSARDKAPTYEQYF.

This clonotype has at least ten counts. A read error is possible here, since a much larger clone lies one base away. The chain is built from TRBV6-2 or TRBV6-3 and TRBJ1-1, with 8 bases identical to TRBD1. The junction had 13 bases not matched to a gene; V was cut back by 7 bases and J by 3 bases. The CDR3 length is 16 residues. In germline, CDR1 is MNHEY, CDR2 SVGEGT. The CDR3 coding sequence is TGTGCCAGCAACTACAGGGGGGCGTTACGCCACACTGAAGCTTTCTTT. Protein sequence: CASNYRGALRHTEAFF.

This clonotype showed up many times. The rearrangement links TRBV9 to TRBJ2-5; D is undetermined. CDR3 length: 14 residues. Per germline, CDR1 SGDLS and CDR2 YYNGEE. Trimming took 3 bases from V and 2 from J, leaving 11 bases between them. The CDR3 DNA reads TGTGCCAGCAGCGCAGCGCAGCGACAAGAGACCCAGTACTTC. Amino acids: CASSAAQRQETQYF. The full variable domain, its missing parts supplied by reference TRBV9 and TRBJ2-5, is DSGVTQTPKHLITATGQRVTLRCSPRSGDLSVYWYQQSLDQGLQFLIQYYNGEERAKGNILERFSAQQFPDLHSELNLSSLELGDSALYFCASSAAQRQETQYFGPGTRLLVL.

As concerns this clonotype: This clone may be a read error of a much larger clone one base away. CDR3 sequence: CASSMGRQKHTEACF. CDR3 nucleotide sequence: TGTGCCAGTAGTATGGGTCGCCAGAAGCACACTGAAGCTTGCTTT. The rearrangement links TRBV19 to TRBJ1-1; the D is unclear. Germline V CDR1 and CDR2: LNHDA, SQIVND (reference sequence). The CDR3 consists of 15 residues.

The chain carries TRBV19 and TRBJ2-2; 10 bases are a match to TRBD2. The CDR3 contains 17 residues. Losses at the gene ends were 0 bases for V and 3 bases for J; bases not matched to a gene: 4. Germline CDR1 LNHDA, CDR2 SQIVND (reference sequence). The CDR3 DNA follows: TGTGCCAGTAGTATAGACAGCGGGGGGGCCGACACCGGGGAGCTGTTTTTT. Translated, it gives CASSIDSGGADTGELFF.

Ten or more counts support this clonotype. DNA for the CDR3: TGTGCCACCTCATCCCGGGGCTACAGCTCTGGAAACACCATATATTTT. This sequence encodes CATSSRGYSSGNTIYF. The chain couples TRBV12-3 or TRBV12-4 to TRBJ1-3, with D tentatively TRBD1 (5 bases). The CDR3 consists of 16 residues. With 10 bases removed from V and 0 bases from J, the gap between germline ends came to 19 bases.

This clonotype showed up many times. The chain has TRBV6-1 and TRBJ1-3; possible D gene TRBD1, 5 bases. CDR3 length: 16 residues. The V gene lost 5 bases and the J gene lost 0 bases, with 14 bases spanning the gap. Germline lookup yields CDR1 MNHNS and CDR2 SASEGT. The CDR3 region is CASSPLGGSSGNTIYF. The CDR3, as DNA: TGTGCCAGCAGTCCCCTCGGGGGGAGCTCTGGAAACACCATATATTTT.

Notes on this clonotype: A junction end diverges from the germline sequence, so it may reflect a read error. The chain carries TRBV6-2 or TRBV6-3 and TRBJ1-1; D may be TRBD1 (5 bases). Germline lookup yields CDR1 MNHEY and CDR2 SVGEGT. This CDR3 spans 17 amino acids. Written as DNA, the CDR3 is TGTGCCAGCAGACCTCCGGGCATGGGGCGAATGAACACTGACGCTTTCTTT. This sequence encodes CASRPPGMGRMNTDAFF.